This entry concerns a single TCR beta chain. The antigen it binds to is not known. No base quality values were provided; no much bigger clone lies one nucleotide off. This entry comes from a study of T cell repertoires in cytomegalovirus infection (dated by TCRdb to the late 2010s). In the study overall: Peptide stimulations targeted recently identified HLA-C-restricted CMV epitopes, whose presentation resists viral immunomodulation, together with well-studied HLA-B-restricted epitopes. Donor HLA type was relevant to the analysis, because carriage of CMV infection together with the matching HLA type was indicated by public TCR beta signatures. Here is what the overall study found, with its caveats: Cumulative frequency of public TCR beta family members discriminated carriers of CMV infection plus the relevant HLA type in this cohort and an independent 352-donor cohort. The ex vivo response was dominated by HLA-C-restricted CMV-specific TCR beta clonotypes, which also provided the single most frequent clonotype in two of eight donors.

This sample's treatment or condition label indicates: in vitro stimulation with specific CMV peptide epitopes to enrich CMV-specific T cells. CDR1 is given as SGHTA and CDR2 as FQGTGA, both from the germline V gene. V loses 5 bases of germline sequence and J loses 3 bases, and the interval between the two ends is 16 bases. Measured from the cysteine to the phenylalanine, the CDR3 is 16 residues long. Of the read, only the CDR3 DNA is kept; its 48 bases are in frame from base 1. Sequencing took place on an Illumina HiSeq 1500. The raw public reads went through TCRdb reprocessing: fastp at Q25, MiXCR clone calling, in-frame beta chains kept. Records with the same CDR3 protein are collapsed into one entry carrying the most frequent genes and DNA. This sample has hundreds of thousands of distinct CDR3 sequences in its table, and roughly 29% of those were observed once. Roughly 20% of the sample is taken by the ten largest.

The receptor chain draws on TRBV7-3 and TRBJ2-2; the D element could tentatively be TRBD1 or TRBD2, as 5 bases agree for each. Sample: cultured PBMCs, taken from culture after CMV antigen stimulation. This sequence was found in a human donor in good health (CMV status not recorded). Some clones in this sample may be carry-over from other donors' samples. The CDR3 region reads CASSRSGTVDTGELFF. The sequenced DNA is TGTGCCAGCAGCCGCTCCGGGACGGTCGACACCGGGGAGCTGTTTTTT.